This T cell receptor beta chain was recovered during a study of blood T cell repertoires in COVID-19. Overall study: The samples span acute and convalescent COVID-19 from the United States, Italy and Spain.

Germline CDR1 MNHEY, CDR2 SVGEGT. The CDR3 is made up of 14 amino acids. V lost 6 bases, J lost 6 bases, and 17 bases lay in between. Data came from immunoSEQ multiplex PCR; TCRdb stores just in-frame clones and leaves some out. The sample comprises 260,000 or so clones, approximately 85% of which are singletons, and approximately 0.7% rests with the top ten. V gene TRBV6-2 or TRBV6-3 combines with J gene TRBJ1-1; TRBD1 might be the D (5 bases). Sequenced sample: peripheral blood. This sequence was found in a human donor in a cohort sampled during active COVID-19. The CDR3 coding sequence is TGTGCCAGCAGCCCTTTCGGGGGAAGCGCTGAAGCTTTCTTT. This codes for CASSPFGGSAEAFF.